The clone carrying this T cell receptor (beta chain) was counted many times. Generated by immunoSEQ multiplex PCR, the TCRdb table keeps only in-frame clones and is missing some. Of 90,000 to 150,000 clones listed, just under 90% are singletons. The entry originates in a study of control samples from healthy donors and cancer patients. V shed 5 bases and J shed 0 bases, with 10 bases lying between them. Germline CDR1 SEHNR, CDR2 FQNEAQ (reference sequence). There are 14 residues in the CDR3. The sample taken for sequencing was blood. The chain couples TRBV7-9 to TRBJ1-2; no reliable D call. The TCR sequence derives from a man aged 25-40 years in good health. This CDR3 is CASSISTANYGYTF. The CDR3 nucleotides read TGTGCCAGCAGCATAAGCACAGCTAACTATGGCTACACCTTC. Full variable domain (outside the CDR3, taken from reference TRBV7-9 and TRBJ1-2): DTGVSQNPRHKITKRGQNVTFRCDPISEHNRLYWYRQTLGQGPEFLTYFQNEAQLEKSRLLSDRFSAERPKGSFSTLEIQRTEQGDSAMYLCASSISTANYGYTFGSGTRLTVV.